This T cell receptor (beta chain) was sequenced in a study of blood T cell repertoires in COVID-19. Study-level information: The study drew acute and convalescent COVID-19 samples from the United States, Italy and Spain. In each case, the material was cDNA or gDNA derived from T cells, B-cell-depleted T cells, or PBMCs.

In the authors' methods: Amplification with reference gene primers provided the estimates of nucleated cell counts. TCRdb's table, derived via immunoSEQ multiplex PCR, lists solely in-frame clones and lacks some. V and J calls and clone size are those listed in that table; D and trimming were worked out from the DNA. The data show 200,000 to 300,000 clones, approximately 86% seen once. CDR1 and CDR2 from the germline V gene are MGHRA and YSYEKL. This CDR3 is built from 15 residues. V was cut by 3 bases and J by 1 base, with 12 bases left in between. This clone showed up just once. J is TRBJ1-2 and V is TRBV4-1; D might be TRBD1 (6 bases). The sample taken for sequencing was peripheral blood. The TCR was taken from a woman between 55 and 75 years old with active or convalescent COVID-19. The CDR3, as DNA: TGCGCCAGCAGCCAGGCCTCGGACAGTAACTATGGCTACACCTTC. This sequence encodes CASSQASDSNYGYTF.